This T cell receptor beta chain is drawn from a study of blood T cell repertoires in COVID-19. Looking at the study overall: Donors in the United States, Italy and Spain gave samples during acute or convalescent COVID-19.

V lost 5 bases and J 3 bases, leaving 11 bases between the germline ends. Germline CDR1 is SEHNR and CDR2 is FQNEAQ (reference sequence). The CDR3 covers 14 residues. Donors were grouped by their self-reported clinical history. Cohort 3 recovered donors had two negative PCRs, clearance, or symptom resolution. The authors' processing: Estimates of nucleated cell counts were drawn from the amplification of reference gene primers. Produced via immunoSEQ multiplex PCR; TCRdb's table is partial and in-frame only. Clonal size and the V and J genes are those of that table, whereas D and trimming came from the DNA. Altogether 250,000 to 350,000 clones are present, approximately 85% being singletons, with the ten largest covering 4.3%.

Sequenced sample: PBMCs or T cells enriched from blood (not recorded which). The V call is TRBV7-9, the J call TRBJ2-1; a possible D gene is TRBD2 (6 bases). This TCR was sampled from a woman in her 30s who had recovered from COVID-19. The chain's CDR3 is CASSRGGDYNEQFF. CDR3 nucleotides: TGTGCCAGCAGCCGCGGAGGGGACTACAATGAGCAGTTCTTC. Complete variable domain (other parts from reference TRBV7-9 and TRBJ2-1): DTGVSQNPRHKITKRGQNVTFRCDPISEHNRLYWYRQTLGQGPEFLTYFQNEAQLEKSRLLSDRFSAERPKGSFSTLEIQRTEQGDSAMYLCASSRGGDYNEQFFGPGTRLTVL.